The rows below give T cell receptor beta chains drawn from one sample of a study of blood T cell repertoires in COVID-19. Some clones are missing from TCRdb's copy, which holds only in-frame ones; the method was immunoSEQ multiplex PCR. The data contain 75,000 to 80,000 clones, less than 90% of them seen just once; the ten biggest clones take up around 9.8%. Sequences were obtained from peripheral blood. These receptors were taken from a human donor in a cohort sampled during active COVID-19. CDR3s include the opening cysteine and the closing phenylalanine or tryptophan. D genes are given only for firm matches. The listing skips clone size in some rows; elsewhere it reads once, few, many or a size class.

v_gene	d_gene	abundance	j_gene	CDR3nt	CDR3aa
TRBV27	NA	NA	TRBJ1-6	TGTGCCAGCAGTCCGCAGGGGTCCTATAATTCACCCCTCCACTTT	CASSPQGSYNSPLHF
TRBV19	TRBD1	NA	TRBJ2-5	TGTGCCAGTAGTATAGGGCTAGGGGGCGCGAAAGAGACCCAGTACTTC	CASSIGLGGAKETQYF
TRBV19	TRBD2	once	TRBJ2-1	TGTGCCAGTAGTATAGTCTTAGCGGGAGGGTCGCAGTTCTTC	CASSIVLAGGSQFF
TRBV9	TRBD1	NA	TRBJ2-7	TGTGCCAGCAGCGTATCCGGGACAGGGAGCTCCTACGAGCAGTACTTC	CASSVSGTGSSYEQYF
TRBV7-3	TRBD1	NA	TRBJ1-3	TGTGCCAGCAGCCTACAGGGGGTTGGGGCTGGAAACACCATATATTTT	CASSLQGVGAGNTIYF
TRBV11-3	NA	NA	TRBJ2-1	TGTGCCAGCAGCGGCGGAGGGGACAATGAGCAGTTCTTC	CASSGGGDNEQFF
TRBV11-2	NA	once	TRBJ2-7	TGTGCCAGCAGCTTAGATCGAGAGCGGGAGCAGTACTTC	CASSLDREREQYF
TRBV5-1	TRBD1	NA	TRBJ1-6	TGCGCCAGCAGCTTCGGACAGGGGCTCGATAATTCACCCCTCCACTTT	CASSFGQGLDNSPLHF
TRBV27	NA	NA	TRBJ2-7	TGTGCCAGCAGTTTAAGAAGAGCCGTGAGGGATCAGCAGTACTTC	CASSLRRAVRDQQYF
TRBV5-4	NA	NA	TRBJ2-5	TGTGCCAGCAGCCTTGTCCGCGGGGAGACCCAGTACTTC	CASSLVRGETQYF
TRBV10-2	TRBD1	NA	TRBJ1-1	TGCGCCAGCAGGGCCTCACAGGGGGCTTGGACTGAAGCTTTCTTT	CASRASQGAWTEAFF
TRBV14	NA	NA	TRBJ2-2	TGTGCCAGCAGCCAAGATTTGGCGGGGGCATACACCGGGGAGCTGTTTTTT	CASSQDLAGAYTGELFF
TRBV30	NA	NA	TRBJ2-5	TGTGCCTCCCGGTGGTTAGAGACCCAGTACTTC	CASRWLETQYF
TRBV5-1	NA	NA	TRBJ1-2	TGCGCCAGCAGCTCGACCGGAAGGGGCTATGGCTACACCTTC	CASSSTGRGYGYTF
TRBV5-6	TRBD2	NA	TRBJ2-4	TGTGCCAGCAGCTTTGGGTGGATAGCGGGGGACCAAAACATTCAGTACTTC	CASSFGWIAGDQNIQYF
TRBV11-2	NA	NA	TRBJ1-1	TGTGCCAGCAGCTCCGGGGTGAACACTGAAGCTTTCTTT	CASSSGVNTEAFF
TRBV6-6	TRBD1	NA	TRBJ1-2	TGTGCCAGCAGGGCTACAGGGGCGCGCGGCTACACCTTC	CASRATGARGYTF
TRBV6-5	NA	NA	TRBJ1-3	TGTGCCAGCATGAACAGATTCTCTGGAAACACCATATATTTT	CASMNRFSGNTIYF
TRBV14	NA	NA	TRBJ2-1	TGTGCCAGCAGCCAAGCCCAGGGCTCCTACAATGAGCAGTTCTTC	CASSQAQGSYNEQFF
TRBV11-2	NA	NA	TRBJ1-3	TGTGCCAGCAGCTTTGCTCTCGGCTCTGGAAACACCATATATTTT	CASSFALGSGNTIYF
TRBV7-9	NA	NA	TRBJ1-2	TGTGCCAGCAGACAACAGGGCGATGGCTACACCTTC	CASRQQGDGYTF
TRBV4-1	TRBD2	NA	TRBJ2-5	TGCGCCAGCAGCCAAGATAGGACTAGGCAGACCCAGTACTTC	CASSQDRTRQTQYF
TRBV9	NA	NA	TRBJ2-1	TGTGCCAGCAGCGAGGCGGAAGACAATGAGCAGTTCTTC	CASSEAEDNEQFF
TRBV5-1	TRBD1	once	TRBJ2-5	TGCGCCAGCAGCCTGGGACAGGAAGAGACCCAGTACTTC	CASSLGQEETQYF
TRBV3-1/TRBV3-2	NA	NA	TRBJ1-6	TGTGCCAGCAGCCAACCCCCGGGGGTCGTAAATTCACCCCTCCACTTT	CASSQPPGVVNSPLHF
TRBV7-9	TRBD1	NA	TRBJ1-6	TGTGCCAGCAGCTTAGGGACAGGGGTCGGTTCACCCCTCCACTTT	CASSLGTGVGSPLHF